This T cell receptor beta chain originates from a study of shared clonotypes between healthy human individuals. Points from the study as a whole: The study found roughly 5% of naive CD4 clonotypes shared across four donors. The sampled material consisted only of blood, and tissue repertoires are likely to differ.

The assay was immunoSEQ multiplex PCR, and TCRdb's table has in-frame clones only and misses some. The sample has just over 2,000,000 clones, 85% to 95% seen once; the top ten hold roughly 0.13%. A remark on this clone: Its antigen is not identified.

Germline CDR1 and CDR2: SGHRS and YFSETQ. V lost 4 bases and J lost 0; bases outside the gene matches: 2. This CDR3 region has 17 residues. The sequence derives from a man between 18 and 35 years old in good health. The V call is TRBV5-1, the J call TRBJ2-6; 12 bases are a match to TRBD2. The sample taken for sequencing was naive CD4+ T cells sorted from blood. Subset described: CD45RA+ positively selected. The CDR3 region has the DNA TGCGCCAGCAGCCCGACTAGCGGGAGCTCTGGGGCCAACGTCCTGACTTTC. Protein sequence: CASSPTSGSSGANVLTF.